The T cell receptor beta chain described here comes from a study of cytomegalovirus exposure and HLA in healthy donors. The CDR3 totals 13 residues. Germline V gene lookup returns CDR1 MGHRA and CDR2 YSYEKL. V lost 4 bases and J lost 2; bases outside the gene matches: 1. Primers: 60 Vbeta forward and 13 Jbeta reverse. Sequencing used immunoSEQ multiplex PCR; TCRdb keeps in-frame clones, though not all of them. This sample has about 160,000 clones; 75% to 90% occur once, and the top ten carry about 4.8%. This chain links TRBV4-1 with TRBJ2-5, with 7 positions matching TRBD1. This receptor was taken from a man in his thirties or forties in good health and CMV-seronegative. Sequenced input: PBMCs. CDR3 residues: CASSRDSQETQYF. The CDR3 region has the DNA TGCGCCAGCAGCCGGGACAGTCAAGAGACCCAGTACTTC.